The text below deals with one T cell receptor (beta chain). This sample was taken from a study of blood T cells in healthy people across ages. The trim removed 6 bases at V and 0 bases at J, leaving 6 bases unmatched. Germline assignment: CDR1 SGHRS and CDR2 YFSETQ. There are 16 residues in the CDR3. Combining a sample-barcoded 5' primer with a J-beta primer mix, a second PCR ran for roughly 6 to 12 cycles. TCRdb recomputed calls from the 5' RACE reads with MiXCR, one row per CDR3 protein. Among around 1.5 million distinct CDR3 sequences listed, roughly 30% were seen once. V is TRBV5-1 and J is TRBJ2-6; 7 bases align to TRBD1. The clonotype comes from a woman aged 25-40 years in good health. Specimen: blood. As DNA, the CDR3 is TGCGCCAGCACACGAGGGGACAGCTCTGGGGCCAACGTCCTGACTTTC. This gives the protein CASTRGDSSGANVLTF.